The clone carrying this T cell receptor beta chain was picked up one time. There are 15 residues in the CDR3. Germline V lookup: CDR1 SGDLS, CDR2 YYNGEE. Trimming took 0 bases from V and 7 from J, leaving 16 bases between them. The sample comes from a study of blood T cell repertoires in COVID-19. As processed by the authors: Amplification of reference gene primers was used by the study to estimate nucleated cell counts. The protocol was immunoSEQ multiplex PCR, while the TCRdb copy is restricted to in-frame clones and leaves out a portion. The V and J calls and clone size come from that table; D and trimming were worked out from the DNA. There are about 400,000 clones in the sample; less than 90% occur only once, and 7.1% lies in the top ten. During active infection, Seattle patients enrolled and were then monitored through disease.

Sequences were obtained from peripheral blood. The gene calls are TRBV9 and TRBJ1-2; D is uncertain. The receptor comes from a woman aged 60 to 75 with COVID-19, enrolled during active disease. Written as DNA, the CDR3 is TGTGCCAGCAGCGTAGATCTAGGCCCGGAGGGTGGCTACACCTTC. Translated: CASSVDLGPEGGYTF.